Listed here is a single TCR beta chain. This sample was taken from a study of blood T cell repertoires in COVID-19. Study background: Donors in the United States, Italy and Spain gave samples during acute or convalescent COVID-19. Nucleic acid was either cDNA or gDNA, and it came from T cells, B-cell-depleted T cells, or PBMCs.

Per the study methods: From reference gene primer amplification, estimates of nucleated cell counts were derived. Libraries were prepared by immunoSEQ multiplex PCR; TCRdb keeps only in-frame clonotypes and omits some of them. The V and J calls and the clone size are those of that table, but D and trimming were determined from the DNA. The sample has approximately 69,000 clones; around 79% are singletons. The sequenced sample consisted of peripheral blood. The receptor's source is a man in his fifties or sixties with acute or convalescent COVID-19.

For the CDR3, the DNA is TGTGCCAGCAGTGACCCGACAGGGCCGAACACTGAAGCTTTCTTT. Residues: CASSDPTGPNTEAFF. The chain links TRBV2 to TRBJ1-1; 7 bases agree with TRBD1. The junction had 5 bases not matched to a gene; V was cut back by 3 bases and J by 1 base. This CDR3 is 15 amino acids long. Germline V gene sequence: CDR1 SNHLY, CDR2 FYNNEI. The full variable domain, with the rest looked up from reference TRBV2 and TRBJ1-1, is EPEVTQTPSHQVTQMGQEVILRCVPISNHLYFYWYRQILGQKVEFLVSFYNNEISEKSEIFDDQFSVERPDGSNFTLKIRSTKLEDSAMYFCASSDPTGPNTEAFFGQGTRLTVV.